These T cell receptor beta chains were read from a single sample in a study of blood T cell repertoires in COVID-19. Using immunoSEQ multiplex PCR, the repertoire was profiled, and TCRdb retains in-frame clones only, with some absent. The data hold fewer than 250,000 clones, with 82% observed a single time. The sequenced sample consisted of peripheral blood. The receptors here all came from a woman aged 65 to 85 with acute or convalescent COVID-19. Each CDR3 is given with its conserved first and last residue. A D gene is named only where the DNA matches it firmly. Only part of the rows carry a size: once, few, many, or a class if the clone is expanded.

V gene: TRBV5-6
J gene: TRBJ1-2
D gene: .
clone size: .
CDR3 DNA: TGTGCCAGCAGCTCCTTCCCAGGGCGGCAGGCTAACTATGGCTACACCTTC
CDR3 protein: CASSSFPGRQANYGYTF

V gene: TRBV24-1
J gene: TRBJ2-5
D gene: .
clone size: .
CDR3 DNA: TGTGCCACCAGTGAGACCCCGGGACTCCAAGAGACCCAGTACTTC
CDR3 protein: CATSETPGLQETQYF

V gene: TRBV6-5
J gene: TRBJ1-3
D gene: .
clone size: .
CDR3 DNA: TGTGCCAGCAGTCCCAGGGTTAACTCTGGAAACACCATATATTTT
CDR3 protein: CASSPRVNSGNTIYF

V gene: TRBV5-4
J gene: TRBJ2-7
D gene: .
clone size: .
CDR3 DNA: TGTGCCAGCAGCTTGGGGGTCCGGGGACTCCGTTCCCACGAGCAGTACTTC
CDR3 protein: CASSLGVRGLRSHEQYF

V gene: TRBV4-3
J gene: TRBJ2-4
D gene: TRBD1
clone size: once
CDR3 DNA: TGCGCCAGCAGCCAAGATTTCCGGACAGGGGAAAGGTACTTC
CDR3 protein: CASSQDFRTGERYF

V gene: TRBV20-1
J gene: TRBJ2-1
D gene: TRBD2
clone size: .
CDR3 DNA: TGCAGTGCTAGTTTTCAAGCGGGGACCCAGTTCTTC
CDR3 protein: CSASFQAGTQFF

V gene: TRBV19
J gene: TRBJ1-6
D gene: .
clone size: .
CDR3 DNA: TGTGCCAGTAGTACTACAGGGCGCGATTCACCCCTCCACTTT
CDR3 protein: CASSTTGRDSPLHF

V gene: TRBV7-2
J gene: TRBJ1-1
D gene: .
clone size: .
CDR3 DNA: TGTGCCAGCAGCTTAGATCTTAGTGTGGCAGCCCGGGGGGCTTTCTTT
CDR3 protein: CASSLDLSVAARGAFF

V gene: TRBV5-1
J gene: TRBJ1-2
D gene: TRBD1
clone size: few
CDR3 DNA: TGCGCCAGCAGCCCCTCGGGACAGAACTATGGCTACACCTTC
CDR3 protein: CASSPSGQNYGYTF

V gene: TRBV25-1
J gene: TRBJ2-3
D gene: .
clone size: .
CDR3 DNA: TGTGCCAGCAGTGAATGGGGTGGAGGAGATACGCAGTATTTT
CDR3 protein: CASSEWGGGDTQYF

V gene: TRBV29-1
J gene: TRBJ1-5
D gene: .
clone size: .
CDR3 DNA: TGCAGCGTCGCATATCGGGGGGGGCAGCCCCAGCATTTT
CDR3 protein: CSVAYRGGQPQHF

V gene: TRBV7-9
J gene: TRBJ2-7
D gene: .
clone size: .
CDR3 DNA: TGTGCCAGCAGCGCCACGGTCTACGAGCAGTACTTC
CDR3 protein: CASSATVYEQYF

V gene: TRBV3-1/TRBV3-2
J gene: TRBJ1-6
D gene: TRBD1
clone size: .
CDR3 DNA: TGTGCCAGCAGCCTTCAATATACAGGGGGTGAATCCTATAATTCACCCCTCCACTTT
CDR3 protein: CASSLQYTGGESYNSPLHF

V gene: TRBV15
J gene: TRBJ1-5
D gene: .
clone size: .
CDR3 DNA: TGTGCCACCAGCAGAGATTCGGCGGACAGTTTTTATAGCAATCAGCCCCAGCATTTT
CDR3 protein: CATSRDSADSFYSNQPQHF

V gene: TRBV19
J gene: TRBJ1-5
D gene: .
clone size: .
CDR3 DNA: TGTGCCAGTAGTATAGTCGAACAGGGCAATCAGCCCCAGCATTTT
CDR3 protein: CASSIVEQGNQPQHF

V gene: TRBV27
J gene: TRBJ1-4
D gene: TRBD1
clone size: .
CDR3 DNA: TGTGCCACCAGTCTGGACAGGCAATCAGAAAAACTGTTTTTT
CDR3 protein: CATSLDRQSEKLFF

V gene: TRBV5-4
J gene: TRBJ2-7
D gene: .
clone size: few
CDR3 DNA: TGTGCCAGCAGCGTCGAACCTCTTAGATCCTACGAGCAGTACTTC
CDR3 protein: CASSVEPLRSYEQYF

V gene: TRBV6-2/TRBV6-3
J gene: TRBJ2-2
D gene: .
clone size: .
CDR3 DNA: TGTGCCAGCAGTTACTCGCCGACTCCGCCTGGGGAGCTGTTTTTT
CDR3 protein: CASSYSPTPPGELFF

V gene: TRBV10-3
J gene: TRBJ2-6
D gene: .
clone size: few
CDR3 DNA: TGTGCCATCAGCTCCGGAGGAGCCAACGTCCTGACTTTC
CDR3 protein: CAISSGGANVLTF

V gene: TRBV4-3
J gene: TRBJ2-5
D gene: .
clone size: .
CDR3 DNA: TGCGCCAGCAGCCAAGAAATTGCGGGGCCCCGGGAGACCCAGTACTTC
CDR3 protein: CASSQEIAGPRETQYF

V gene: TRBV24-1
J gene: TRBJ2-2
D gene: TRBD2
clone size: .
CDR3 DNA: TGTGCCACCAGTGATTTGGGGAGGGCTAACACCGGGGAGCTGTTTTTT
CDR3 protein: CATSDLGRANTGELFF

V gene: TRBV6-6
J gene: TRBJ1-5
D gene: .
clone size: .
CDR3 DNA: TGTGCCAGCAGTTACTCTGGTGAGCAGCCCCAGCATTTT
CDR3 protein: CASSYSGEQPQHF

V gene: TRBV11-3
J gene: TRBJ2-1
D gene: TRBD1
clone size: .
CDR3 DNA: TGTGCCAGCAGCTTCCAGACAGGGGGCCACAATGAGCAGTTCTTC
CDR3 protein: CASSFQTGGHNEQFF

V gene: TRBV3-1/TRBV3-2
J gene: TRBJ1-1
D gene: .
clone size: .
CDR3 DNA: TGTGCCAGCAGCACAGTCGGGGGGGGCCTCACTGAAGCTTTCTTT
CDR3 protein: CASSTVGGGLTEAFF

V gene: TRBV18
J gene: TRBJ1-1
D gene: .
clone size: .
CDR3 DNA: TGTGCCAGCTCACCAGAGCTGTACACTGAAGCTTTCTTT
CDR3 protein: CASSPELYTEAFF

V gene: TRBV14
J gene: TRBJ1-4
D gene: .
clone size: .
CDR3 DNA: TGTGCCAGCAGCACCTCTTCAGGGTTCAGAGAAAAACTGTTTTTT
CDR3 protein: CASSTSSGFREKLFF

V gene: TRBV9
J gene: TRBJ2-2
D gene: .
clone size: .
CDR3 DNA: TGTGCCAGCAGCGCCCGACATCAGAACACCGGGGAGCTGTTTTTT
CDR3 protein: CASSARHQNTGELFF

V gene: TRBV29-1
J gene: TRBJ2-7
D gene: .
clone size: .
CDR3 DNA: TGCAGCGTTAGGGACACCTTCTACGAGCAGTACTTC
CDR3 protein: CSVRDTFYEQYF

V gene: TRBV4-2
J gene: TRBJ1-3
D gene: TRBD1
clone size: .
CDR3 DNA: TGTGCCAGCAGCCAAGAGACAGGGGGGTTCATCTCTGGAAACACCATATATTTT
CDR3 protein: CASSQETGGFISGNTIYF

V gene: TRBV25-1
J gene: TRBJ1-4
D gene: TRBD1
clone size: once
CDR3 DNA: TGTGCCAGCAGTGATGTGAGACAGGGTGGGGAAAAACTGTTTTTT
CDR3 protein: CASSDVRQGGEKLFF

V gene: TRBV7-2
J gene: TRBJ1-2
D gene: TRBD1
clone size: .
CDR3 DNA: TGTGCCAGCAGCTTGGAAGGGACAGAATCTTATGGCTACACCTTC
CDR3 protein: CASSLEGTESYGYTF

V gene: TRBV19
J gene: TRBJ1-2
D gene: TRBD1
clone size: .
CDR3 DNA: TGTGCCAGTACCCTGGGAGGCAGGGGGGTCTATGGCTACACCTTC
CDR3 protein: CASTLGGRGVYGYTF

V gene: TRBV28
J gene: TRBJ1-4
D gene: .
clone size: .
CDR3 DNA: TGTGCCAGCAGTTTGTTCCAGGGTTTAAAACTGTTTTTT
CDR3 protein: CASSLFQGLKLFF

V gene: TRBV2
J gene: TRBJ1-5
D gene: .
clone size: .
CDR3 DNA: TGTGCCAGCAGTGTCGGGGAGAATCAGCCCCAGCATTTT
CDR3 protein: CASSVGENQPQHF

V gene: TRBV30
J gene: TRBJ2-2
D gene: TRBD1
clone size: .
CDR3 DNA: TGTGCCTGGACCAAGGACAGGAGAACCGGGGAGCTGTTTTTT
CDR3 protein: CAWTKDRRTGELFF

V gene: TRBV19
J gene: TRBJ1-5
D gene: TRBD1
clone size: .
CDR3 DNA: TGTGCCAGTACCGACACCGGGACAGGGGGTCAGCCCCAGCATTTT
CDR3 protein: CASTDTGTGGQPQHF

V gene: TRBV24-1
J gene: TRBJ2-2
D gene: .
clone size: .
CDR3 DNA: TGTGCCACCCGGGCGGGGAGCCATAACACCGGGGAGCTGTTTTTT
CDR3 protein: CATRAGSHNTGELFF

V gene: TRBV10-3
J gene: TRBJ1-2
D gene: TRBD1
clone size: .
CDR3 DNA: TGTGCCATCAGTGGGGACAGGGAAGATGGCTACACCTTC
CDR3 protein: CAISGDREDGYTF

V gene: TRBV2
J gene: TRBJ2-3
D gene: .
clone size: many
CDR3 DNA: TGTGCCAGCAGTGAGGGTAGCGGCTACACAGATACGCAGTATTTT
CDR3 protein: CASSEGSGYTDTQYF

V gene: TRBV6-2/TRBV6-3
J gene: TRBJ2-1
D gene: TRBD1
clone size: .
CDR3 DNA: TGTGCCAGCAGCGACAGGGGGCGGGTATTCGAGTTCTTC
CDR3 protein: CASSDRGRVFEFF

V gene: TRBV10-3
J gene: TRBJ2-7
D gene: TRBD1
clone size: .
CDR3 DNA: TGTGCCACCGCACTCCGGACAGGGATAAACGAGCAGTACTTC
CDR3 protein: CATALRTGINEQYF

V gene: TRBV19
J gene: TRBJ1-6
D gene: .
clone size: few
CDR3 DNA: TGTGCCAGTCGATTCAGGGGCAACCCCGGAAATTCACCCCTCCACTTT
CDR3 protein: CASRFRGNPGNSPLHF

V gene: TRBV6-5
J gene: TRBJ2-1
D gene: TRBD1
clone size: .
CDR3 DNA: TGTGCCAGCAGCCCCGGGACAGGGCGGTTCAATGAGCAGTTCTTC
CDR3 protein: CASSPGTGRFNEQFF

V gene: TRBV6-2/TRBV6-3
J gene: TRBJ1-2
D gene: TRBD1
clone size: .
CDR3 DNA: TGTGCCAGCAGTTCATTCTTCCGGGGACAGGAGGGAGACTATGACACCTTC
CDR3 protein: CASSSFFRGQEGDYDTF

V gene: TRBV6-5
J gene: TRBJ2-2
D gene: TRBD1
clone size: .
CDR3 DNA: TGTGCCAGCAACGAGGGGGCGATCGACACCGGGGAGCTGTTTTTT
CDR3 protein: CASNEGAIDTGELFF

V gene: TRBV12-3/TRBV12-4
J gene: TRBJ2-5
D gene: TRBD1
clone size: .
CDR3 DNA: TGTGCCAGCAGGAAGGCAGGGGGAGAGACCCAGTACTTC
CDR3 protein: CASRKAGGETQYF

V gene: TRBV4-3
J gene: TRBJ2-1
D gene: TRBD1
clone size: once
CDR3 DNA: TGCGCCAGCAGCCTTCTCCCAGGGGGCCAGGGTTACAATGAGCAGTTCTTC
CDR3 protein: CASSLLPGGQGYNEQFF

V gene: TRBV20-1
J gene: TRBJ1-3
D gene: .
clone size: few
CDR3 DNA: TGCAGTGCTAGTGAGGGGAGTGGAAACACCATATATTTT
CDR3 protein: CSASEGSGNTIYF

V gene: TRBV7-9
J gene: TRBJ2-1
D gene: .
clone size: few
CDR3 DNA: TGTGCCAGCAGCCCTCGGAGGGACCTCTACAATGAGCAGTTCTTC
CDR3 protein: CASSPRRDLYNEQFF

V gene: TRBV9
J gene: TRBJ2-1
D gene: TRBD2
clone size: once
CDR3 DNA: TGTGCCAGCAGCTTCAGACTAGCGGGGGTTTACAATGAGCAGTTCTTC
CDR3 protein: CASSFRLAGVYNEQFF